Below are 14 T cell receptor beta chains sequenced from a single sample in a study of technical replicates of blood from several donors. This table comes from immunoSEQ multiplex PCR, and its TCRdb copy is limited to in-frame clones, with some not included. The table includes about 59,000 clones, roughly 93% detected once. The sample comprised PBMCs. The receptors shown here come from a human donor in good health. Some clones in this sample may be carry-over from other donors' samples.

This rearrangement joins TRBV5-4 to TRBJ1-2, with 7 bases lining up with TRBD1. The CDR3 contains 14 residues. The trim removed 0 bases at V and 8 bases at J, leaving 7 bases unmatched. Germline-derived CDR1 and CDR2 are SGHNT and YYREEE (reference sequence). The CDR3, as DNA: TGTGCCAGCAGCTTGGGGACAGGATCTTGGGGCTACACCTTC. Encoded protein: CASSLGTGSWGYTF.

This chain links TRBV6-5 with TRBJ2-3; D gene ambiguous. Trimming stripped 0 bases from V and 2 bases from J, with 9 bases between. CDR1 and CDR2 from the germline V gene are MNHEY and SVGAGI. The CDR3 contains 15 residues. The CDR3 reads CASSYSSPDTDTQYF. CDR3 sequence (DNA): TGTGCCAGCAGTTACTCGAGTCCTGACACAGATACGCAGTATTTT.

V is TRBV19 and J is TRBJ1-1; 8 nucleotides line up with TRBD1. CDR1 is LNHDA, CDR2 SQIVND, per germline (reference sequence). The CDR3 loop spans 16 amino acids. V lost 1 base, J lost 9 bases, and 13 bases stayed unmatched. The CDR3 DNA reads TGTGCCAGTAGTATAGTAAGGGCAGGGGGCGCGCGGAAAGCTTTCTTT. It is translated as CASSIVRAGGARKAFF.

The chain has TRBV5-1 and TRBJ2-5; 11 bases line up with TRBD1. Unmatched junction bases numbered 5, after V lost 4 bases and J lost 3 bases. The V gene's germline CDR1 is SGHRS and CDR2 YFSETQ. The CDR3 length is 15 residues. CDR3 protein: CASSRTGGEKETQYF. CDR3 DNA: TGCGCCAGCAGCCGGACAGGGGGCGAAAAAGAGACCCAGTACTTC.

This clone was recorded once. This chain links TRBV11-2 with TRBJ2-3; 7 bases fit TRBD2. This CDR3 spans 14 amino acids. With 1 base clipped from V and 6 bases from J, the junction kept 4 bases outside the gene matches. Germline V gene lookup returns CDR1 SGHAT and CDR2 FQNNGV. The CDR3 region is CASSLGLAPDTQYF. The DNA of the CDR3 is TGTGCCAGCAGCTTAGGACTAGCCCCCGATACGCAGTATTTT. Complete variable domain (other parts from reference TRBV11-2 and TRBJ2-3): EAGVAQSPRYKIIEKRQSVAFWCNPISGHATLYWYQQILGQGPKLLIQFQNNGVVDDSQLPKDRFSAERLKGVDSTLKIQPAKLEDSAVYLCASSLGLAPDTQYFGPGTRLTVL.

The chain combines TRBV5-4 with TRBJ2-5; D might be TRBD1 (5 bases). Germline CDR1 reads SGHNT; CDR2 reads YYREEE (reference sequence). The V end was cut by 5 bases, the J end by 2 bases, with 10 bases between. CDR3 length: 13 amino acids. The CDR3 sequence is CASSSGYQETQYF. The CDR3, as DNA: TGTGCCAGCAGTTCAGGGTATCAAGAGACCCAGTACTTC. The whole variable domain, remainder taken from reference TRBV5-4 and TRBJ2-5, is ETGVTQSPTHLIKTRGQQVTLRCSSQSGHNTVSWYQQALGQGPQFIFQYYREEENGRGNFPPRFSGLQFPNYSSELNVNALELDDSALYLCASSSGYQETQYFGPGTRLLVL.

This sequence joins TRBV18 and TRBJ2-7; D may be TRBD2 (6 bases). The length of the CDR3 is 12 residues. Germline V gene lookup returns CDR1 KGHSH and CDR2 LQKENI. V lost 5 bases and J lost 5, with 10 bases in between. The CDR3 here is CASSAGLNEQYF. The DNA of the CDR3 is TGTGCCAGCTCAGCCGGACTAAACGAGCAGTACTTC. The entire variable domain, with the rest obtained from reference TRBV18 and TRBJ2-7, is as follows: NAGVMQNPRHLVRRRGQEARLRCSPMKGHSHVYWYRQLPEEGLKFMVYLQKENIIDESGMPKERFSAEFPKEGPSILRIQQVVRGDSAAYFCASSAGLNEQYFGPGTRLTVT.

V is TRBV27 and J is TRBJ2-7, with 8 positions matching TRBD1. V lost 3 bases to trimming and J lost 3 bases; unmatched junction nucleotides: 7. Per the germline V gene, CDR1 is MNHEY and CDR2 is SMNVEV (reference sequence). The CDR3 sequence is 15 residues long. DNA of the CDR3: TGTGCCAGCAGTTTGGGGGGACAGGTCTTCTACGAGCAGTACTTC. This encodes CASSLGGQVFYEQYF.

In this sample, this clone turned up once. V and J are TRBV6-5 and TRBJ2-7; 7 bases line up with TRBD1. The CDR3 spans 15 residues. Germline V gene sequence: CDR1 MNHEY, CDR2 SVGAGI. V was clipped by 2 bases and J by 0 bases; unmatched bases: 4. The CDR3 region is CASSYTTGNSYEQYF. DNA for the CDR3: TGTGCCAGCAGTTACACGACAGGGAACTCCTACGAGCAGTACTTC.

The J gene is TRBJ1-3, the V gene TRBV9; D not certain. The CDR3 sequence is 13 residues long. CDR1 is SGDLS and CDR2 is YYNGEE in the germline V gene. Trimming shortened V by 4 bases and J by 5 bases, and 10 bases separated the two germline ends. CDR3 region: CASSPRMRNTIYF. The CDR3 coding sequence is TGTGCCAGCAGCCCTAGAATGAGAAACACCATATATTTT.

The V and J genes are TRBV6-4 and TRBJ2-5; 13 bases match TRBD2. Germline assignment: CDR1 MRHNA and CDR2 SNTAGT. This CDR3 has 18 amino acids. The trim removed 0 bases at V and 4 bases at J, leaving 8 bases unmatched. CDR3 DNA: TGTGCCAGCAGTGACTCATCCCGACTAGCGGGGGGCAGAGAGACCCAGTACTTC. Its translation: CASSDSSRLAGGRETQYF.

Details on this clone: One junction end does not reproduce the germline sequence, and a read error may be involved. V usage is TRBV10-3 and J usage is TRBJ1-2; D may be TRBD1 (6 bases). CDR1 ENHRY and CDR2 SYGVKD come from the germline V gene. This CDR3 comprises 12 residues. CDR3 sequence (DNA): TGTGCCATCAGTGGGGATTCAGGGGAAGAAGCCTTC. It specifies CAISGDSGEEAF.

This clone was picked up one time. Here the CDR3 reads CASSYSKTTGTQYF. The CDR3 bases are TGTGCCAGCAGTTACTCGAAGACTACGGGTACGCAGTATTTT. The chain uses TRBV6-5 and TRBJ2-3; TRBD2 is a possible D gene (5 bases). This CDR3 contains 14 residues. Germline loops: CDR1 MNHEY, CDR2 SVGAGI. Trimming removed 0 bases at V and 8 bases at J, with 12 bases between.

This chain joins TRBV6-4 and TRBJ2-3, with 10 bases identical to TRBD2. The CDR3 is made up of 14 amino acids. Germline lookup yields CDR1 MRHNA and CDR2 SNTAGT. V lost 6 bases to trimming and J lost 5 bases; unmatched junction nucleotides: 5. The CDR3 spells CASSLAGAKDTQYF. CDR3 nucleotide sequence: TGTGCCAGCAGCCTAGCGGGAGCGAAAGATACGCAGTATTTT.